Following are 14 T cell receptor delta chains from one sample sequenced in a study of gamma-delta T cells after stem cell transplantation. TCRdb called clones anew from the RT-PCR reads with CATT. The sample carries about 1,400 delta-chain clones, 45% to 50% recorded once. Sample: gamma-delta T cells. All receptors come from a human donor. It is not recorded whose cells these are; they may come from a transplant donor.

Of note for this clone: A far larger clone is off by one base, so a read error is likely. This sample also contains other DNA sequences that code for the same CDR3. The chain is built from TRDV1 and TRDJ1, with D possibly being TRDD3 (6 bases). Trimming shortened V by 1 base and J by 3 bases, and 42 bases separated the two germline ends. This CDR3 has 25 amino acids. Germline CDR1 TSWWSYY, CDR2 QGS. CDR3 protein: CALGEPQPTSLVGGYTVETPDKLIF. The CDR3 coding sequence is TGTGCTCTTGGGGAACCCCAACCTACGTCTTTAGTGGGGGGGTACACCGTCGAGACCCCCGATAAACTCATCTTT.

The sample holds a few counts of this clone. The chain carries TRDV1 and TRDJ1, with TRDD3 matching 12 bases. This CDR3 has 18 amino acids. Trimming removed 1 base from V and 1 base from J; junction bases left unmatched: 7. Per germline, CDR1 TSWWSYY and CDR2 QGS. CDR3 region: CALGERVLGDTATDKLIF. CDR3 nucleotide sequence: TGTGCTCTTGGGGAACGGGTACTGGGGGATACAGCCACCGATAAACTCATCTTT.

The chain recombines TRDV2 with TRDJ1; TRDD3 matches 10 bases. The J segment lost 2 bases and the V segment lost 0 bases, leaving 14 bases of the junction unmatched. CDR3 length equals 19 residues. The germline V gene encodes CDR1 GEAIGNYY and CDR2 EKD. CDR3 loop: CACDTVSIRGIRLTDKLIF. For the CDR3, the DNA is TGTGCCTGTGACACCGTATCAATCCGGGGGATACGCTTGACCGATAAACTCATCTTT.

Points on this clone: Since a far larger clone is one base different, this is likely a read error. CDR3 region: CACDAPGLSGIHGKLIF. The CDR3 DNA follows: TGTGCCTGTGACGCTCCCGGTCTCTCGGGGATACATGGTAAACTCATCTTT. The V gene is TRDV2, the J gene TRDJ1; 8 bases fit TRDD3. V was clipped by 3 bases and J by 7 bases; unmatched bases: 18. Germline CDR1 reads GEAIGNYY; CDR2 reads EKD. The CDR3 has 17 amino acids.

This clone is medium-sized. A far larger clone is just one base off, so this is likely a read error. The chain uses TRDV3 and TRDJ1; D is undetermined. CDR3 size: 16 residues. Looked up from germline, CDR1 is TVYSNPD and CDR2 is GDNSRS (reference sequence). V dropped 5 bases and J dropped 1 base, with 23 bases sitting between them. CDR3 sequence reads: CALATYGSGSTDKLIF. The CDR3 nucleotides are TGTGCCCTCGCAACGTATGGATCAGGATCCACCGATAAACTCATCTTT.

This clone was seen a few times. V and J are TRDV1 and TRDJ1; TRDD3 matches 10 bases. The CDR3 loop spans 19 amino acids. Germline-derived CDR1 and CDR2 are TSWWSYY and QGS. After removal of 0 bases from V and 5 bases from J, the junction contained 15 bases not matched to a gene. The DNA of the CDR3 is TGTGCTCTTGGGGAACTGGGCCTCGCCACGGGGGGGATACGGGATAAACTCATCTTT. Translating gives CALGELGLATGGIRDKLIF.

This clone is categorized as large. The V call is TRDV2, the J call TRDJ1, with 9 nucleotides matching TRDD3. The V and J ends lost 3 bases and 5 bases, in that order; junction bases with no gene match: 15. This CDR3 contains 17 residues. Germline V gene lookup returns CDR1 GEAIGNYY and CDR2 EKD. As DNA, the CDR3 is TGTGCCTGTGACCCAAAAGAGGTCGGGGGATACTCAGATAAACTCATCTTT. Translated: CACDPKEVGGYSDKLIF.

This clone was counted a single time. The genes are TRDV3 and TRDJ1; D unclear. The germline CDR1 and CDR2 sequences are TVYSNPD and GDNSRS (reference sequence). The CDR3 contains 14 residues. V dropped 3 bases and J dropped 4 bases, with 18 bases sitting between them. CDR3 DNA: TGTGCCTTCCTAAACGGGAATGAGGACGATAAACTCATCTTT. It yields the protein CAFLNGNEDDKLIF.

This clone has only a few counts. Other DNA variants within this sample encode the same CDR3. The chain joins TRDV1 to TRDJ1, with 12 positions matching TRDD3. The V gene end was trimmed by 4 bases and the J gene end by 1 base; junction bases not matched to a gene: 28. CDR3 length: 24 residues. Per germline, CDR1 TSWWSYY and CDR2 QGS. The CDR3 loop is CALGGIFLFVANTLGDTVTDKLIF. CDR3 bases: TGTGCTCTTGGGGGGATCTTCCTATTTGTCGCAAACACTCTGGGGGATACGGTCACCGATAAACTCATCTTT.

This clone was recorded only once. A far larger clone is off by one base, so a read error is likely. The sample carries other DNA sequences with the same CDR3. The rearrangement uses TRDV2 and TRDJ1; TRDD3 aligns across 9 bases. Germline V gives CDR1 GEAIGNYY, CDR2 EKD. CDR3 size: 15 residues. The CDR3 DNA is TGTGCCTGCGACAAACTGGGGGACCGCACCGATAAACTCATCTTT. Residues: CACDKLGDRTDKLIF.

Details on this clone: A single base is all that separates this from a far larger clone, so a read error is likely. At the DNA level, this CDR3 is encoded by other sequences in the same sample as well. The chain uses TRDV1 and TRDJ1, with 8 bases matching TRDD3. V lost 0 bases, J lost 0 bases, and 45 bases stayed unmatched. Germline lookup yields CDR1 TSWWSYY and CDR2 QGS. The CDR3 is 30 amino acids. The CDR3 bases are TGTGCTCTTGGGGAACTCGGTCCGCTCTTAGGGCCTTCCCGTGTTAAGTCGCGCATCTGGGGGACCCCGTACACCGATAAACTCATCTTT. Its translation: CALGELGPLLGPSRVKSRIWGTPYTDKLIF.

This clone has only a few counts. This likely traces to a read error, being one base from a far larger clone. Other DNA sequences from this sample encode an identical CDR3 as well. The chain has TRDV2 and TRDJ1, with D possibly matching TRDD3 (5 bases). CDR3 length equals 16 residues. From germline, CDR1 is GEAIGNYY and CDR2 EKD. The CDR3 coding sequence is TGTGCCTGCGACACCGGATCTGATACTTACACCGATAAACTCATCTTT. This translates into CACDTGSDTYTDKLIF.

The V gene is uncalled and the J gene is TRDJ1; the table's D call of TRDD3 was not tested on the DNA. This CDR3 has 15 amino acids. The CDR3 is CARRSGGYAIDKLIF. The CDR3 bases are TGTGCCCGCCGTTCTGGGGGATACGCGATCGATAAACTCATCTTT.

A remark on this clone: This likely came from a read error, as a far larger clone is one base away. Additional DNA sequences in this sample encode the identical CDR3. This rearrangement joins TRDV2 to TRDJ1; perhaps TRDD3 as D (5 bases). The CDR3 is 15 residues long. Germline V gene lookup returns CDR1 GEAIGNYY and CDR2 EKD. The CDR3: CACDTLGGATDKLIF. CDR3 nucleotides: TGTGCCTGCGACACGTTAGGGGGGGCCACCGATAAACTCATCTTT.